The table lists the clone carrying this T cell receptor (beta chain) with many counts. Its antigen is as yet unknown. The CDR3 consists of 14 residues. V was cut by 5 bases and J by 0 bases, with 9 bases left in between. CDR1 is SGHAT, CDR2 FQNNGV, per germline. The data belong to a study of T cells in Graves' hyperthyroidism and ophthalmopathy. General study results and limits: Classification by a 13 V-J model distinguished ophthalmopathy from stable hyperthyroidism.

Hyperthyroidism patients were newly diagnosed, had disease duration under 2 months, and were aged 18 to 65 years. The diagnoses drew upon clinical symptoms, serum thyroxine and TRAb, thyroid ultrasound and orbital computed tomography. PBMCs were collected from an approximately 9.3 ml volume of fresh peripheral blood. Amplification targeted TCR beta CDR3 regions from RNA transcripts. During a first-round RT-PCR of the TCR CDR3, the HTBI primer set was used. MiXCR was run by TCRdb on the multiplex PCR reads, yielding one entry per CDR3 protein. The sample comprises 300,000 to 400,000 distinct CDR3 sequences, 18% of which are singletons, and around 47% rests with the top ten.

The sequence derives from a woman aged 45 to 65 with Graves' hyperthyroidism. Material for sequencing was blood. The chain carries TRBV11-2 and TRBJ2-3, with D tentatively TRBD1 or TRBD2 (5 bases each). The CDR3 here is CASSNRDSTDTQYF. The CDR3, as DNA: TGTGCCAGCAGCAATCGGGACAGCACAGATACGCAGTATTTT.